Each of the 26 T cell receptor beta chains below was sequenced from the same sample in a study of shared clonotypes between healthy human individuals. CD45RO-negative cells were positively selected for CCR7, leaving out terminally differentiated effector memory CD45RA+ cells. Assay used: immunoSEQ multiplex PCR; TCRdb lists only in-frame clones, some missing. The table has roughly 890,000 clones, 90% to 95% seen once. The sample taken for sequencing was naive CD8+ T cells sorted from blood. The source is a man aged 25-45 years in good health.

This chain connects TRBV27 to TRBJ2-1, with D unresolved. V gave up 2 bases and J gave up 3 bases, with 5 bases separating them. The CDR3 is 13 amino acids. Germline V lookup: CDR1 MNHEY, CDR2 SMNVEV (reference sequence). Here the CDR3 reads CASSLTNYNEQFF. The CDR3 nucleotides are TGTGCCAGCAGTTTAACCAACTACAATGAGCAGTTCTTC.

The chain has TRBV19 and TRBJ2-7; tentatively, D is TRBD1 (5 bases). Germline assignment: CDR1 LNHDA and CDR2 SQIVND (reference sequence). V was trimmed by 4 bases and J by 0 bases, leaving 10 bases between them. The CDR3 has 14 amino acids. The DNA for the CDR3 is TGTGCCAGTAGTACCGGACAATCCTCCTACGAGCAGTACTTC. Translation gives CASSTGQSSYEQYF.

This chain connects TRBV6-5 to TRBJ2-7, with 10 positions matching TRBD1. This CDR3 comprises 16 residues. Germline lookup yields CDR1 MNHEY and CDR2 SVGAGI. V shed 0 bases, J shed 0 bases, and the junction held 2 bases outside the gene matches. The CDR3 loop is CASSYSTGGYSYEQYF. CDR3 bases: TGTGCCAGCAGTTACTCGACAGGGGGCTACTCCTACGAGCAGTACTTC.

CDR3 DNA sequence: TGCGCCAGCAGCCAAGAGGGTTTTCGAGGGGGGAACACCGGGGAGCTGTTTTTT. Protein sequence: CASSQEGFRGGNTGELFF. The chain employs TRBV4-1 and TRBJ2-2; tentatively, D is TRBD1 (6 bases). V lost 0 bases to trimming and J lost 1 base, with 15 bases between them. Per germline, CDR1 MGHRA and CDR2 YSYEKL. This CDR3 region has 18 residues.

This chain uses TRBV14 with TRBJ1-2; the match to TRBD1 covers 10 bases. This CDR3 is built from 20 residues. The V and J ends lost 4 bases and 2 bases, in that order; junction bases with no gene match: 19. CDR1 SGHDN and CDR2 FVKESK come from the germline V gene. The CDR3 DNA is TGTGCCAGCAGCCCTCGGGGGACAGGGGCCTACAATCGACTCAACTATGGCTACACCTTC. This translates into CASSPRGTGAYNRLNYGYTF. The whole variable domain, filled in from reference TRBV14 and TRBJ1-2, reads EAGVTQFPSHSVIEKGQTVTLRCDPISGHDNLYWYRRVMGKEIKFLLHFVKESKQDESGMPNNRFLAERTGGTYSTLKVQPAELEDSGVYFCASSPRGTGAYNRLNYGYTFGSGTRLTVV.

V gene TRBV7-3 combines with J gene TRBJ2-3, with 8 positions matching TRBD1. J was trimmed by 5 bases and V by 4 bases; bases with no gene match: 11. The length of the CDR3 is 16 residues. Germline V gene data show CDR1 as SGHTA and CDR2 as FQGTGA. CDR3 protein: CASSSVGRGQKDTQYF. The CDR3 coding sequence is TGTGCCAGCAGCTCCGTTGGCAGGGGGCAGAAAGATACGCAGTATTTT.

This sequence joins TRBV7-2 and TRBJ1-5; unclear D gene. The ends were cut back, 4 bases at V and 6 bases at J, with 13 bases in the middle. CDR1 and CDR2 from the germline V gene are SGHTA and FQGNSA. The CDR3 covers 14 residues. CDR3 sequence (DNA): TGTGCCAGCAGCTCTAGACCGGTGGGTCAGCCCCAGCATTTT. Residues: CASSSRPVGQPQHF. Combining the CDR3 with reference TRBV7-2 and TRBJ1-5 gives the whole variable domain GAGVSQSPSNKVTEKGKDVELRCDPISGHTALYWYRQSLGQGLEFLIYFQGNSAPDKSGLPSDRFSAERTGGSVSTLTIQRTQQEDSAVYLCASSSRPVGQPQHFGDGTRLSIL.

This clone occurred once. The chain carries TRBV7-9 and TRBJ2-1, with D possibly matching TRBD2 (5 bases). This CDR3 has 16 amino acids. Germline V gene data show CDR1 as SEHNR and CDR2 as FQNEAQ (reference sequence). V was pared by 4 bases and J by 4 bases, with 17 bases between. CDR3 sequence reads: CASSSKLRTGYNEQFF. CDR3 nucleotide sequence: TGTGCCAGCAGCTCGAAACTGAGAACGGGGTACAATGAGCAGTTCTTC.

This clone appeared once. This chain joins TRBV5-1 and TRBJ2-1; a possible D gene is TRBD2 (6 bases). CDR3 size: 16 residues. V was cut by 1 base and J by 8 bases, with 19 bases left in between. Germline CDR1 and CDR2: SGHRS and YFSETQ. In DNA form, the CDR3 reads TGCGCCAGCAGCTTGTCCCCATCATGGAGGGTTGATGAGCAGTTCTTC. This gives the protein CASSLSPSWRVDEQFF.

This chain links TRBV5-6 with TRBJ2-7; D might be TRBD2 (6 bases). Germline lookup yields CDR1 SGHDT and CDR2 YYEEEE. The V gene lost 4 bases and the J gene lost 4 bases, with 18 bases spanning the gap. This CDR3 comprises 15 residues. CDR3 in amino acids: CASSPRLVYEYEQYF. The CDR3 DNA follows: TGTGCCAGCAGCCCAAGACTAGTTTATGAGTACGAGCAGTACTTC.

The chain carries TRBV6-5 and TRBJ2-5; D possibly corresponds to TRBD2 (5 bases). V gave up 4 bases and J gave up 4 bases, with 16 bases separating them. CDR3 length: 15 amino acids. CDR1 and CDR2 from the germline V gene are MNHEY and SVGAGI. As DNA, the CDR3 is TGTGCCAGCAGTTCCCATCCCACTGAGGGAGAGACCCAGTACTTC. It codes for CASSSHPTEGETQYF.

The V gene is TRBV18, the J gene TRBJ1-4; D remains ambiguous. Germline V lookup: CDR1 KGHSH, CDR2 LQKENI. V dropped 0 bases and J dropped 7 bases, with 18 bases sitting between them. The CDR3 loop spans 17 amino acids. Here the CDR3 DNA reads TGTGCCAGCTCACCACCTGTGGGTTGGCGTATAATTGAAAAACTGTTTTTT. Translation gives CASSPPVGWRIIEKLFF. The full variable domain, its missing parts supplied by reference TRBV18 and TRBJ1-4, is NAGVMQNPRHLVRRRGQEARLRCSPMKGHSHVYWYRQLPEEGLKFMVYLQKENIIDESGMPKERFSAEFPKEGPSILRIQQVVRGDSAAYFCASSPPVGWRIIEKLFFGSGTQLSVL.

The chain combines TRBV15 with TRBJ2-7; perhaps TRBD1 as D (6 bases). The CDR3 loop spans 16 amino acids. Germline loops: CDR1 LNHNV, CDR2 YYDKDF (reference sequence). V was pared by 1 base and J by 2 bases, with 15 bases between. Here the CDR3 DNA reads TGTGCCACCAGCAGAGTTCGGTCAGGGGCGGCCTACGAGCAGTACTTC. This translates into CATSRVRSGAAYEQYF.

The V gene is TRBV7-9, the J gene TRBJ2-5; maybe TRBD1 (5 bases). The CDR3 runs 15 residues. Germline V gene sequence: CDR1 SEHNR, CDR2 FQNEAQ (reference sequence). V was pared by 5 bases and J by 1 base, with 14 bases between. CDR3 DNA sequence: TGTGCCAGCAGCCCTCTCTTACAGGCCCAAGAGACCCAGTACTTC. Residues: CASSPLLQAQETQYF.

J is TRBJ2-1 and V is TRBV7-3; 8 bases fit TRBD2. With V trimmed by 5 bases and J by 5 bases, 14 bases remained unmatched. This CDR3 has 17 residues. Per the germline V gene, CDR1 is SGHTA and CDR2 is FQGTGA. The CDR3 region is CASSQKRGGLVDNEQFF. In DNA, the CDR3 is TGTGCCAGCAGCCAAAAACGAGGGGGACTAGTAGACAATGAGCAGTTCTTC.

The CDR3 here is CASRTGLAGGGTYNEQFF. The CDR3 nucleotides read TGCGCCAGCAGGACGGGACTAGCGGGAGGGGGGACCTACAATGAGCAGTTCTTC. This chain connects TRBV5-1 to TRBJ2-1; TRBD2 agrees at 16 bases. Losses at the gene ends were 5 bases for V and 2 bases for J; bases not matched to a gene: 7. The germline V gene has CDR1 SGHRS and CDR2 YFSETQ. The length of the CDR3 is 18 residues.

J is TRBJ2-5 and V is TRBV6-4, with a possible D match to TRBD2 (5 bases). Between the trimmed V and J ends, which lost 0 bases and 7 bases, there was a span of 15 bases. CDR1 is MRHNA and CDR2 is SNTAGT in the germline V gene. The CDR3 has 15 amino acids. Written as DNA, the CDR3 is TGTGCCAGCAGTGACTCCGGGGAAATACCAGCGACCCAGTACTTC. Protein sequence: CASSDSGEIPATQYF.

The chain recombines TRBV6-5 with TRBJ1-3, with no clear D. Germline-derived CDR1 and CDR2 are MNHEY and SVGAGI. The CDR3 is 15 amino acids. Deletions cut 2 bases from V and 2 bases from J, with 10 bases between. The CDR3 is CASSYGLAAGNTIYF. The CDR3 nucleotides read TGTGCCAGCAGTTACGGTCTCGCAGCTGGAAACACCATATATTTT.

The rearrangement uses TRBV30 and TRBJ1-5, with 7 bases identical to TRBD1. The germline gives CDR1 GTSNPN, CDR2 SVGIG (reference sequence). The CDR3 length is 15 residues. V lost 3 bases to trimming and J lost 7 bases; unmatched junction nucleotides: 12. This CDR3 is CAWSPTGEGVQPQHF. The CDR3, as DNA: TGTGCCTGGAGCCCAACAGGGGAAGGGGTGCAGCCCCAGCATTTT.

The V gene is TRBV7-9, the J gene TRBJ2-3; D is perhaps TRBD2 (7 bases). The V end lost 4 bases, the J end lost 3 bases, and 17 bases lay between the germline ends. CDR3 length: 16 residues. Germline loops: CDR1 SEHNR, CDR2 FQNEAQ (reference sequence). The CDR3 DNA reads TGTGCCAGCAGCTCAGGGCGGGAGAGGGGGACAGATACGCAGTATTTT. As protein: CASSSGRERGTDTQYF.

This chain joins TRBV11-2 and TRBJ2-3; 11 bases align to TRBD2. The CDR3 totals 16 residues. With 3 bases clipped from V and 1 base from J, the junction kept 3 bases outside the gene matches. Germline V gene data show CDR1 as SGHAT and CDR2 as FQNNGV. This chain's CDR3 is CASSFSGRAGTDTQYF. The CDR3 bases are TGTGCCAGCAGCTTTAGCGGGAGGGCTGGCACAGATACGCAGTATTTT.

The V gene is TRBV6-1, the J gene TRBJ1-5; 9 bases fit TRBD1. The germline CDR1 and CDR2 sequences are MNHNS and SASEGT. The J segment lost 5 bases and the V segment lost 2 bases, leaving 7 bases of the junction unmatched. This CDR3 has 16 residues. Here the CDR3 DNA reads TGTGCCAGCAGTGAAATTACAGGGGGCTGGGATCAGCCCCAGCATTTT. Translated: CASSEITGGWDQPQHF.

The J gene is TRBJ2-3, the V gene TRBV7-3; TRBD2 agrees at 12 bases. V lost 4 bases and J lost 4; bases outside the gene matches: 6. The CDR3 consists of 16 residues. Germline CDR1 SGHTA, CDR2 FQGTGA. The DNA of the CDR3 is TGTGCCAGCAGCTCGTCGACTAGCGGGAGCTCAGATACGCAGTATTTT. Protein product: CASSSSTSGSSDTQYF.

The chain couples TRBV9 to TRBJ2-7; D is ambiguous. CDR3 size: 14 residues. The germline gives CDR1 SGDLS, CDR2 YYNGEE. Trimming stripped 3 bases from V and 0 bases from J, with 10 bases between. The CDR3: CASSGALSSYEQYF. In DNA form, the CDR3 reads TGTGCCAGCAGCGGGGCTCTGAGCTCCTACGAGCAGTACTTC.

The J gene is TRBJ1-1, the V gene TRBV29-1, with D possibly TRBD1 on 6 matching bases. The CDR3 runs to 12 residues. The germline gives CDR1 SQVTM, CDR2 ANQGSEA. The V end was cut by 8 bases, the J end by 4 bases, with 14 bases between. The CDR3 nucleotides read TGCAGCACCCAAAAGGGGGGCACTGAAGCTTTCTTT. It translates to CSTQKGGTEAFF.

V usage is TRBV4-1 and J usage is TRBJ2-1, with D possibly matching TRBD2 (6 bases). Trimming stripped 0 bases from V and 3 bases from J, with 9 bases between. The germline CDR1 and CDR2 sequences are MGHRA and YSYEKL. The CDR3 has 15 residues. This chain's CDR3 is CASSQDRGYYNEQFF. CDR3 sequence (DNA): TGCGCCAGCAGCCAAGATCGGGGGTACTACAATGAGCAGTTCTTC.